This entry features one TCR beta chain sequence. These data come from a study of blood T cell repertoires in COVID-19. As for the study in general: Samples came from the United States, Italy and Spain, spanning acute and convalescent COVID-19. T cells, B-cell-depleted T cells, or PBMCs provided the cDNA or gDNA that served as material.

Germline CDR1 reads SGHAT; CDR2 reads FQNNGV. Between the trimmed V and J ends, which lost 5 bases and 4 bases, there was a span of 24 bases. CDR3 length equals 18 residues. Authors' analysis steps: For nucleated cells, counts were estimated from reference gene primer amplification. Measured with immunoSEQ multiplex PCR; TCRdb has only the in-frame clones, and not every one. V and J calls and clone size are as listed in that table; D and trimming were resolved from the DNA. Of 85,000 to 90,000 clones in the sample, more than 75% were seen once. The chain employs TRBV11-2 and TRBJ2-1, with D possibly being TRBD2 (5 bases). This receptor was identified in a woman older than 75 with acute or convalescent COVID-19. Sequenced sample: peripheral blood. CDR3 region: CASSPLQVWERRYNEQFF. CDR3 coding DNA: TGTGCCAGCAGCCCACTCCAGGTATGGGAGAGGCGGTACAATGAGCAGTTCTTC.